This T cell receptor beta chain was identified during a study of beta chain features in type 1 diabetes. The study, taken as a whole, reports: Researchers report that Type 1 diabetes patients had moderately but significantly shorter TCRB CDR3s across all four CD4+ subsets.

This clone was seen a handful of times. Antigen specificity is unknown. Expressed TCRB transcripts got sequenced, as all isolated RNA was reverse transcribed. Naive, central memory and regulatory T cell samples yielded around 3.9 million reads on average. The protocol was immunoSEQ multiplex PCR, while the TCRdb copy is restricted to in-frame clones and leaves out a portion. The sample consists of around 360,000 clones, roughly an eighth of them appearing once. The receptor was derived from a young woman with type 1 diabetes. Sample: naive CD4+ T cells from blood.

The CDR3: CASSLAQDGYTF. For the CDR3, the DNA is TGTGCCAGCAGCTTAGCGCAGGATGGCTACACCTTC. V gene TRBV7-9 combines with J gene TRBJ1-2, with D uncertain. V gave up 0 bases and J gave up 6 bases, with 5 bases separating them. Germline lookup yields CDR1 SEHNR and CDR2 FQNEAQ (reference sequence). The CDR3 loop spans 12 amino acids.